This TCR beta chain came from a study of T cell repertoires in cytomegalovirus infection. Study background: Indications of both CMV infection and matching HLA type were provided by public TCR beta signatures.

A word on this clonotype: What it binds is unknown.

Broader study findings: Dominant in the ex vivo response were TCR beta clonotypes restricted by HLA-C and specific for CMV. There were carriers of CMV plus the relevant HLA, and cumulative public TCR beta family frequency identified them.

TCRdb re-derived calls from the reads in MiXCR, one entry per CDR3 protein. The data show some 310,000 distinct CDR3 sequences, 25% seen once. This CDR3 has 16 amino acids. V gave up 0 bases and J gave up 2 bases, with 12 bases separating them. The chain recombines TRBV12-3 or TRBV12-4 with TRBJ2-3; no clear D gene. Sequenced material: cultured PBMCs, taken from culture after CMV antigen stimulation. This TCR derives from a human donor in good health (CMV status not recorded). Some clones in this sample may be carry-over from other donors' samples. CDR3 region: CASSLAVGVYTDTQYF. CDR3 coding DNA: TGTGCCAGCAGTTTAGCGGTTGGGGTCTACACAGATACGCAGTATTTT.